The 16 T cell receptor beta chains in this list originate from one sample, sequenced in a study of cytomegalovirus exposure and HLA in healthy donors. Amplification used 60 Vbeta primers and 13 Jbeta primers. Assay: immunoSEQ multiplex PCR; the TCRdb copy retains only in-frame clones and omits some. The sample contains 150,000 to 200,000 clones, 70% to 85% of which appear only once. The sequenced sample consisted of PBMCs. These receptors were obtained from a boy aged 2 to 9 in good health and CMV-seronegative.

The gene calls are TRBV5-8 and TRBJ2-3; D not certain. Germline V gene sequence: CDR1 SGHTS, CDR2 YDEGEE. V was clipped by 0 bases and J by 6 bases, with 2 bases between them. The CDR3 consists of 11 residues. The CDR3 is CASSLADTQYF. CDR3 in DNA: TGTGCCAGCAGCTTGGCGGATACGCAGTATTTT.

V is TRBV4-2 and J is TRBJ1-6; a weak D match, TRBD1 (5 bases). This CDR3 contains 16 residues. Germline V gene lookup returns CDR1 LGHNA and CDR2 YNFKEQ. The ends were cut back, 8 bases at V and 0 bases at J, with 14 bases in the middle. This CDR3 reads CASGGTASSYNSPLHF. In DNA form, the CDR3 reads TGTGCCAGCGGAGGGACGGCGAGCTCCTATAATTCACCCCTCCACTTT.

The rearrangement uses TRBV19 and TRBJ1-2; no clear D gene. Looked up from germline, CDR1 is LNHDA and CDR2 is SQIVND (reference sequence). V shed 4 bases and J shed 8 bases, with 14 bases lying between them. This CDR3 has 13 amino acids. This CDR3 reads CASSNLGVGGYTF. Written as DNA, the CDR3 is TGTGCCAGTAGTAATCTCGGGGTTGGGGGCTACACCTTC.

The V and J genes are TRBV6-6 and TRBJ1-2, with unresolved D. CDR3 length: 15 residues. V dropped 3 bases and J dropped 1 base, with 12 bases sitting between them. Germline V gene data show CDR1 as MNHNY and CDR2 as SVGAGI (reference sequence). The CDR3 DNA is TGTGCCAGCAGTTATAATTTGCGGGTTAACTATGGCTACACCTTC. This encodes CASSYNLRVNYGYTF.

The V and J genes are TRBV6-6 and TRBJ1-1; weak D call: TRBD1 (5 bases). Germline-derived CDR1 and CDR2 are MNHNY and SVGAGI (reference sequence). V was cut by 7 bases and J by 5 bases, with 14 bases left in between. This CDR3 spans 13 amino acids. The CDR3 DNA reads TGTGCCAGCAAACGGCCGCCAGGGACTGAAGCTTTCTTT. Translated, it gives CASKRPPGTEAFF.

The chain employs TRBV5-4 and TRBJ2-7; 8 nucleotides match TRBD2. Germline V gene lookup returns CDR1 SGHNT and CDR2 YYREEE (reference sequence). There are 17 residues in the CDR3. J lost 5 bases, V lost 4 bases, and 17 bases had no gene match. The CDR3 reads CASSHALLAGGPNEQYF. CDR3 in DNA: TGTGCCAGCAGCCATGCCCTTCTAGCGGGTGGGCCCAACGAGCAGTACTTC.

The chain employs TRBV5-6 and TRBJ2-7; D perhaps matches TRBD1 (5 bases). CDR3 length equals 14 residues. Trimming removed 3 bases from V and 0 bases from J, with 10 bases in between. CDR1 and CDR2 from the germline V gene are SGHDT and YYEEEE. CDR3 DNA sequence: TGTGCCAGCAGCTCGCGGACACCCTCCTACGAGCAGTACTTC. Translated, it gives CASSSRTPSYEQYF.

V is TRBV11-2 and J is TRBJ1-2; D gene uncertain. CDR1 and CDR2 from the germline V gene are SGHAT and FQNNGV. V was cut by 3 bases and J by 1 base, with 6 bases left in between. The CDR3 covers 13 residues. The DNA of the CDR3 is TGTGCCAGCAGCTTGGGAGTTAACTATGGCTACACCTTC. This sequence encodes CASSLGVNYGYTF.

The chain recombines TRBV6-6 with TRBJ2-5; 11 bases match TRBD2. J gave up 13 bases and V 5 bases, and 15 bases lay outside the gene matches. Germline-derived CDR1 and CDR2 are MNHNY and SVGAGI (reference sequence). This CDR3 comprises 15 residues. The CDR3 region is CASSGRGTSGGAGYF. Written as DNA, the CDR3 is TGTGCCAGCAGTGGACGGGGAACTAGCGGGGGTGCGGGGTACTTC.

V gene TRBV2 combines with J gene TRBJ2-7; weak D call: TRBD2 (6 bases). The germline V gene encodes CDR1 SNHLY and CDR2 FYNNEI. The V and J ends lost 3 bases and 2 bases respectively, with 17 bases between them. The CDR3 runs to 16 residues. CDR3 DNA: TGTGCCAGCAGTGATCTCGGGCAGGGAGGAACCTACGAGCAGTACTTC. The encoded protein is CASSDLGQGGTYEQYF.

This chain joins TRBV9 and TRBJ2-7; perhaps TRBD2 as D (6 bases). V lost 0 bases and J 4 bases, leaving 14 bases between the germline ends. The germline V gene has CDR1 SGDLS and CDR2 YYNGEE. This CDR3 is built from 15 residues. The CDR3 DNA reads TGTGCCAGCAGCGTAGGCGGCGGGGACCTATACGAGCAGTACTTC. Protein sequence: CASSVGGGDLYEQYF.

The genes are TRBV2 and TRBJ2-3, with 7 bases identical to TRBD1. The CDR3 totals 18 residues. V lost 0 bases and J lost 1; bases outside the gene matches: 10. Germline V CDR1 and CDR2: SNHLY, FYNNEI. The CDR3 sequence is CASSEARATGWGTDTQYF. The CDR3 DNA follows: TGTGCCAGCAGTGAAGCGCGTGCGACAGGGTGGGGCACAGATACGCAGTATTTT.

The V call is TRBV13, the J call TRBJ2-7; 10 bases are shared with TRBD2. V gave up 0 bases and J gave up 6 bases; unmatched junction bases: 5. Per germline, CDR1 PRHDT and CDR2 FYEKMQ (reference sequence). This CDR3 region has 15 residues. The CDR3 DNA reads TGTGCCAGCAGCTTAGGCCCGACTAGCGGGCTCGAGCAGTACTTC. Translated, it gives CASSLGPTSGLEQYF.

CDR3 nucleotide sequence: TGCGCCAGCAGCCGGGACAGCCTAATATATAATTCACCCCTCCACTTT. Translated, it gives CASSRDSLIYNSPLHF. The J gene is TRBJ1-6, the V gene TRBV5-1; TRBD1 matches at 7 bases. The CDR3 sequence is 16 residues long. Germline CDR1 and CDR2: SGHRS and YFSETQ. V lost 4 bases and J lost 4; bases outside the gene matches: 8.

This chain links TRBV9 with TRBJ2-3; 7 bases align to TRBD2. The CDR3 sequence is 15 residues long. With V trimmed by 0 bases and J by 2 bases, 3 bases remained unmatched. From germline, CDR1 is SGDLS and CDR2 YYNGEE. The CDR3 reads CASSVGAGTTDTQYF. Here the CDR3 DNA reads TGTGCCAGCAGCGTAGGAGCGGGGACCACAGATACGCAGTATTTT.

The rearrangement joins TRBV19 to TRBJ1-6; possible D gene TRBD1, 5 bases. In germline, CDR1 is LNHDA, CDR2 SQIVND (reference sequence). V was shortened by 5 bases and J by 7 bases, with 24 bases between the two germline ends. The CDR3 runs to 18 residues. Here the CDR3 DNA reads TGTGCCAGTAGTTGGACAAATAGATGGCAGCCGCCCAATTCACCCCTCCACTTT. This sequence encodes CASSWTNRWQPPNSPLHF.